This is a list of T cell receptor beta chains from one sample in a study of tissue T cells after allogeneic stem cell transplantation. Sequencing was performed with immunoSEQ multiplex PCR; in TCRdb, only in-frame clones are kept and a portion is missing. The sample has 25,000 to 30,000 clones, less than 90% seen once. The specimen was blood, collected before transplantation. These receptors all come from a woman between 18 and 50 years old who later had graft-versus-host disease after an allogeneic stem cell transplant. The CDR3 runs from the conserved cysteine through the conserved F or W.

V gene	J gene	CDR3 protein
TRBV7-2	TRBJ1-6	CASSLQGTYNSPLHF
TRBV27	TRBJ1-3	CASSLRVGPGNTIYF
TRBV6-1	TRBJ1-1	CASSEAENTEAFF
TRBV19	TRBJ2-7	CASSTSWAREQYF
TRBV27	TRBJ1-5	CASSPQGRRNQPQHF
TRBV7-6	TRBJ2-1	CASSVGVVGDEQFF
TRBV27	TRBJ1-1	CASSLGKNTEAFF
TRBV5-5	TRBJ2-2	CASSPRTVGDTGELFF
TRBV7-2	TRBJ1-5	CASSALGGGNQPQHF
TRBV5-4	TRBJ2-2	CASSIGTALGELFF
TRBV5-1	TRBJ1-3	CASRPDRGGNTIYF
TRBV4-1	TRBJ2-5	CASSQVGGGETQYF
TRBV19	TRBJ1-1	CASSMGPQRTEAFF
TRBV29-1	TRBJ1-4	CSHKIHPKLFF
TRBV13	TRBJ2-1	CASSQTPTSGINNEQFF
TRBV6-5	TRBJ2-7	CASSYSRGTYEQYF
TRBV15	TRBJ2-1	CATSSLTVAAVVAEQFF
TRBV28	TRBJ2-1	CASSPGLAGYNEQFF
TRBV7-3	TRBJ2-1	CASSSPGLAGEQFF
TRBV7-9	TRBJ1-2	CASSLAAGRGYTF
TRBV5-1	TRBJ1-4	CASSSTGQGEKLFF
TRBV2	TRBJ2-7	CASSGDRESSYEQYF
TRBV19	TRBJ2-1	CASSIALGAYNEQFF
TRBV28	TRBJ1-1	CASSSRRDRGRNTEAFF
TRBV4-2	TRBJ1-1	CASSQALGARAGTEAFF
TRBV20-1	TRBJ2-5	CSADLRDRGNF
TRBV9	TRBJ1-1	CASSIRSRGPEAFF
TRBV29-1	TRBJ2-7	CSVTDGGSSEQYF
TRBV15	TRBJ1-5	CATSKGQENQPQHF
TRBV30	TRBJ2-1	CAWSVGLAGRHNEQFF
TRBV5-6	TRBJ2-2	CASSLERGKKNTGELFF
TRBV27	TRBJ1-1	CASSQTPTDTEAFF
TRBV7-9	TRBJ2-2	CASSALAGLNTGELFF
TRBV15	TRBJ1-2	CATSRDQTGRGGYTF
TRBV18	TRBJ2-7	CASSPQGVREQYF
TRBV7-6	TRBJ1-1	CASSLGQGDTEAFF
TRBV19	TRBJ2-1	CASSIWAGAYNEQFF
TRBV7-2	TRBJ1-1	CASSLDGGGTSFF
TRBV10-3	TRBJ2-7	CAISSTSGGTYEQYF
TRBV7-2	TRBJ2-1	CASSYGGGVYNEQFF
TRBV19	TRBJ1-1	CASKVGQQLNTEAFF
TRBV4-1	TRBJ1-2	CASSQDDRDRGYQGYTF
TRBV18	TRBJ1-2	CASSPYAGDNYGYTF
TRBV28	TRBJ1-2	CASSLPNDRGYGYTF
TRBV5-1	TRBJ2-6	CASSLQPSGANVLTF
TRBV24-1	TRBJ2-1	CATSSSGSGGEQFF
TRBV19	TRBJ2-2	CASSMSTGGPGGELFF
TRBV9	TRBJ2-7	CASSYRDRGYEQYF
TRBV11-2	TRBJ2-2	CASSFTNTGELFF
TRBV7-2	TRBJ2-5	CASSWTQETQYF